Below, one T cell receptor beta chain is given with its context. Recovery meant two consecutive negative NP/OP PCR tests, professional clearance, or resolved symptoms. The sample is drawn from a study of blood T cell repertoires in COVID-19. Germline CDR1 is LGHDT and CDR2 is YNNKEL (reference sequence). With 1 base clipped from V and 4 bases from J, the junction kept 4 bases outside the gene matches. The CDR3 loop spans 16 amino acids. The table came from immunoSEQ multiplex PCR; TCRdb's copy has only in-frame clones and leaves some out. The data show hundreds of thousands of clones, roughly nine tenths seen once.

Sequencing used PBMCs or T cells enriched from blood (not recorded which). This sequence was found in a woman aged 55-69 years who had recovered from COVID-19. J is TRBJ2-3 and V is TRBV3-1 (or the pseudogene TRBV3-2); 11 bases agree with TRBD1. DNA for the CDR3: TGTGCCAGCAGCCAAGGCAGGGGACAGGGGGCAGATACGCAGTATTTT. Residues: CASSQGRGQGADTQYF.